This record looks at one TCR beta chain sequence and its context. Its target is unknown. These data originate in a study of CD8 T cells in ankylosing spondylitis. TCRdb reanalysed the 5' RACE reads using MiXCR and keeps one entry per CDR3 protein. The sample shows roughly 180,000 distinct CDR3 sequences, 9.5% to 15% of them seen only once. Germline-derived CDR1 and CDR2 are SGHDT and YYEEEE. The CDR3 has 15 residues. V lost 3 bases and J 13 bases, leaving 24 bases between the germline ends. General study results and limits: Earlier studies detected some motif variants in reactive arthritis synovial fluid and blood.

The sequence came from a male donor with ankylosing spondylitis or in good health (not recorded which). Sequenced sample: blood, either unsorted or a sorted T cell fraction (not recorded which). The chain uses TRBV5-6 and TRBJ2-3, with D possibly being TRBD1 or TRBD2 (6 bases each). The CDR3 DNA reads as TGTGCCAGCAGCTACGGGGGCCCTCCCCGGGGCATTAAGTATTTT. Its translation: CASSYGGPPRGIKYF.